This TCR beta chain was found in a study of T-cell memory formation after mild COVID-19. Study-wide context: TCR clusters showed largely donor specificity. Whole-study findings and limits: Shrinking CD4+ clones resided mostly in CM and EM, and CD8+ ones in EMRA.

Amplification by 5'RACE using constant-segment primers produced TCR alpha and TCR beta cDNA libraries that carried sample barcodes and UMIs. TCRdb independently ran MiXCR on the 5' RACE reads; one entry per CDR3 protein. The profile shows about 320,000 distinct CDR3 sequences, approximately 15% of them singletons. Germline V gives CDR1 MNHEY, CDR2 SVGAGI. The CDR3 is made up of 14 amino acids. V shed 11 bases and J shed 0 bases, with 16 bases lying between them. Details on this clonotype: Its specificity is unknown.

Source material: PBMCs or a T cell subset sorted from them (not recorded which). The TCR comes from a young man who had mild COVID-19 (a few samples of this study predate the infection). Cell type and time point are not known. The V gene is TRBV6-5, the J gene TRBJ2-5; perhaps TRBD1 as D (6 bases). The CDR3, as DNA: TGTGCCGTAGGCCGTAGGGGGTACCAAGAGACCCAGTACTTC. It codes for CAVGRRGYQETQYF.